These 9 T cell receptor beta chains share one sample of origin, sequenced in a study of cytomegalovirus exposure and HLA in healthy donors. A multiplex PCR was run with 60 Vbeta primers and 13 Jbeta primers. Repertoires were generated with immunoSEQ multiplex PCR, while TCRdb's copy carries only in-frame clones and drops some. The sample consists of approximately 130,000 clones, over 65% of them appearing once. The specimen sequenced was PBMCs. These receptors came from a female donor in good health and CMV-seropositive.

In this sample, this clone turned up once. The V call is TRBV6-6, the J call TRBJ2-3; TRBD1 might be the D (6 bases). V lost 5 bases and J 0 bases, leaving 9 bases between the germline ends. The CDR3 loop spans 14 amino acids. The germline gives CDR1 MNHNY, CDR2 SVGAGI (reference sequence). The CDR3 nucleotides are TGTGCCAGCAGTAAAGGACAGAGCACAGATACGCAGTATTTT. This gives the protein CASSKGQSTDTQYF.

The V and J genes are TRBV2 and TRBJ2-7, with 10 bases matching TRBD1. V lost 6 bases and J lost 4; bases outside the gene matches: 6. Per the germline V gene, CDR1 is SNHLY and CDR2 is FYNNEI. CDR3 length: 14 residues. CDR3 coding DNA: TGTGCCAGCAGATCCGACAGGGGGCTTTACGAGCAGTACTTC. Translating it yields CASRSDRGLYEQYF.

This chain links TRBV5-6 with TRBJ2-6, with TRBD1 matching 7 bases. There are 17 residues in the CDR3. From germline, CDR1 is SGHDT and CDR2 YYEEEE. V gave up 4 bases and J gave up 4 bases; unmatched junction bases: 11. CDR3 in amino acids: CASSLGQARAGANVLTF. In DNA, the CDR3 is TGTGCCAGCAGCCTCGGACAGGCCCGGGCCGGGGCCAACGTCCTGACTTTC.

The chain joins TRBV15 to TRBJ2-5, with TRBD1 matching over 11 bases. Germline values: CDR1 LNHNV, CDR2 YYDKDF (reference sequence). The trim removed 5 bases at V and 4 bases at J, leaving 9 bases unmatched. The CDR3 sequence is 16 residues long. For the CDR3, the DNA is TGTGCCACCAGCGCCCAGGACAGGGGGCGAATAGAGACCCAGTACTTC. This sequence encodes CATSAQDRGRIETQYF.

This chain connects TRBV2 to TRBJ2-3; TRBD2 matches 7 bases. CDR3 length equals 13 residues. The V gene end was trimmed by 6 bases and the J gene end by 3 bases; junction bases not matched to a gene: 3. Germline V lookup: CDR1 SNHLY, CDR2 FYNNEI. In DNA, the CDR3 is TGTGCCAGCAGCGTGGGGGGGACAGATACGCAGTATTTT. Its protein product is CASSVGGTDTQYF.

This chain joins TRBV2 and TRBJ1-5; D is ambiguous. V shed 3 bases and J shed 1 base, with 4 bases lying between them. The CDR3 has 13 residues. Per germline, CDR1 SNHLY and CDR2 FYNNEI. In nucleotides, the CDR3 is TGTGCCAGCAGTGACAGAAGCAATCAGCCCCAGCATTTT. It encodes CASSDRSNQPQHF. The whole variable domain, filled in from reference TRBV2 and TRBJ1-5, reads EPEVTQTPSHQVTQMGQEVILRCVPISNHLYFYWYRQILGQKVEFLVSFYNNEISEKSEIFDDQFSVERPDGSNFTLKIRSTKLEDSAMYFCASSDRSNQPQHFGDGTRLSIL.

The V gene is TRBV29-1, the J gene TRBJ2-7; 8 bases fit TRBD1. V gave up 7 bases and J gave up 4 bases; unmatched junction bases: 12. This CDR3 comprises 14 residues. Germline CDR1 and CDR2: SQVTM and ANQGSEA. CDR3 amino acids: CSALVAGGPYEQYF. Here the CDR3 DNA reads TGCAGCGCCCTCGTGGCAGGGGGCCCGTACGAGCAGTACTTC.

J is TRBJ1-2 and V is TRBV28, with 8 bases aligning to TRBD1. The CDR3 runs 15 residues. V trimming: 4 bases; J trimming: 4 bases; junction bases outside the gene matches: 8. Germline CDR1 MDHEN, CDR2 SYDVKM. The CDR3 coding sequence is TGTGCCAGCAGTTCCCCTTCAGGGGGCGGCTATGGCTACACCTTC. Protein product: CASSSPSGGGYGYTF.

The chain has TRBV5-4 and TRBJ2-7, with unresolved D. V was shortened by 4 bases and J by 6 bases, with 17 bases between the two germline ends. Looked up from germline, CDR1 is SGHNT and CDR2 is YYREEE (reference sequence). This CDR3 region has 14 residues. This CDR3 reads CASSPWATPGEQYF. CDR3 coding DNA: TGTGCCAGCAGCCCCTGGGCCACTCCTGGCGAGCAGTACTTC.